The rows below give T cell receptor beta chains drawn from one sample of a study of T cells in Graves' hyperthyroidism and ophthalmopathy. One entry per CDR3 protein, called by TCRdb with MiXCR from the multiplex PCR reads. There are 550,000 to 650,000 distinct CDR3 sequences in the sample; approximately 14% occur only once, and approximately 14% lies in the top ten. Sequencing used blood. These receptors were obtained from a woman in her forties with Graves' hyperthyroidism. Each CDR3 is given with its conserved first and last residue. A D gene is named only where the DNA matches it firmly. Clone size is stated in some rows and not others, as once, few, many or a class when expanded.

V: TRBV5-1
J: TRBJ2-5
size: many
D: NA
DNA: TGCGCCAGCAGCTTGTGGCTAGCAACACAAGAGACCCAGTACTTC
CDR3: CASSLWLATQETQYF

V: TRBV3-1
J: TRBJ2-3
size: few
D: TRBD2
DNA: TGTGCCAGCAGCCAAGGGACGGGCAGACTAGCGGGTAGCACAGATACGCAGTATTTT
CDR3: CASSQGTGRLAGSTDTQYF

V: TRBV6-1
J: TRBJ1-2
size: many
D: NA
DNA: TGTGCCAGCAGCCCCGACAGGAGGGCTAACTATGGCTACACCTTC
CDR3: CASSPDRRANYGYTF

V: TRBV3-1
J: TRBJ2-7
size: many
D: NA
DNA: TGTGCCAGCAGCCGGCGTAGCGGCCCAAATTCCTACGAGCAGTACTTC
CDR3: CASSRRSGPNSYEQYF

V: TRBV20-1
J: TRBJ1-3
size: few
D: NA
DNA: TGCAGTGTCAGGGAAGGAAACACCATATATTTT
CDR3: CSVREGNTIYF

V: TRBV13
J: TRBJ2-7
size: many
D: TRBD1
DNA: TGTGCCAGCAGCCCTACCGGGACAGGGGCTAAGTACGAGCAGTACTTC
CDR3: CASSPTGTGAKYEQYF

V: TRBV12-3/TRBV12-4
J: TRBJ1-4
size: many
D: NA
DNA: TGTGCCAGCAGTTTACGGGGGGCGCATGCTAATGAAAAACTGTTTTTT
CDR3: CASSLRGAHANEKLFF

V: TRBV30
J: TRBJ2-7
size: many
D: NA
DNA: TGTGCCTGCCAGACAGGTACATCCTACGAGCAGTACTTC
CDR3: CACQTGTSYEQYF

V: TRBV5-1
J: TRBJ2-2
size: few
D: NA
DNA: TGCGCCAGCTTTCAGGCGAACACCGGGGAGCTGTTTTTT
CDR3: CASFQANTGELFF

V: TRBV7-2
J: TRBJ2-2
size: NA
D: TRBD2
DNA: TGTGCCAGCAGCGGAGAGGTAGCGGGGGCCGGGGAGCTGTTTTTT
CDR3: CASSGEVAGAGELFF

V: TRBV2
J: TRBJ2-7
size: many
D: NA
DNA: TGTGCCAGCAAAACGGACGGTGGAGGCACCTACGAGCAGTACTTC
CDR3: CASKTDGGGTYEQYF

V: TRBV27
J: TRBJ2-7
size: many
D: NA
DNA: TGTGCCAGCAGTTCGAACAGGGATTACGAGCAGTACTTC
CDR3: CASSSNRDYEQYF

V: TRBV18
J: TRBJ2-3
size: many
D: NA
DNA: TGTGCCAGCTCACCACCTAACAGGGGCACAGATACGCAGTATTTT
CDR3: CASSPPNRGTDTQYF

V: TRBV6-1
J: TRBJ2-5
size: few
D: NA
DNA: TGTGCCAGCAGTGAAAGGGTGGAGACCCAGTACTTC
CDR3: CASSERVETQYF

V: TRBV20-1
J: TRBJ2-7
size: many
D: TRBD2
DNA: TGCGGGCTAGCGGGAGGTGCATCCTACGAGCAGTACTTC
CDR3: CGLAGGASYEQYF

V: TRBV20-1
J: TRBJ2-1
size: many
D: TRBD2
DNA: TGCAGTGCTAGAGATGACGGGAGGAGCTCCTACAATGAGCAGTTCTTC
CDR3: CSARDDGRSSYNEQFF

V: TRBV29-1
J: TRBJ1-4
size: few
D: TRBD1
DNA: TGCAGCGTTGAGTTCGGACAGGGGAATGAAAAACTGTTTTTT
CDR3: CSVEFGQGNEKLFF

V: TRBV2
J: TRBJ2-5
size: once
D: NA
DNA: TGTGCCGGGGGACTCTCCCAACAAGAGACCCAGTACTTC
CDR3: CAGGLSQQETQYF

V: TRBV20-1
J: TRBJ2-7
size: few
D: TRBD2
DNA: TGCAGTACCGGGACTAGCGGAACCTACGAGCAGTACTTC
CDR3: CSTGTSGTYEQYF

V: TRBV7-8
J: TRBJ1-5
size: many
D: NA
DNA: TGTGCCAGCAGCCACCGGGACATGAATCAGCCCCAGCATTTT
CDR3: CASSHRDMNQPQHF

V: TRBV7-7
J: TRBJ2-2
size: NA
D: NA
DNA: TGTGCTAGTAGCGATCGGGCGGGGAACACCGGGGAGCTGTTTTTT
CDR3: CASSDRAGNTGELFF

V: TRBV29-1
J: TRBJ2-1
size: few
D: TRBD1
DNA: TGCAGCGTGGAATTTGGACAGGGGAACCACAATGAGCAGTTCTTC
CDR3: CSVEFGQGNHNEQFF

V: TRBV10-3
J: TRBJ1-1
size: many
D: NA
DNA: TGTGCCATCAGTGAGTTACAGGGCGCTTACACTGAAGCTTTCTTT
CDR3: CAISELQGAYTEAFF

V: TRBV13
J: TRBJ1-1
size: many
D: NA
DNA: TGTGCCAGCAGCTTAATAGAAATTGGAAACATGAACACTGAAGCTTTCTTT
CDR3: CASSLIEIGNMNTEAFF

V: TRBV30
J: TRBJ2-1
size: many
D: NA
DNA: TGTGCCTGGAGTGGGGGAGTTGAGTCCTACAATGAGCAGTTCTTC
CDR3: CAWSGGVESYNEQFF

V: TRBV9
J: TRBJ1-1
size: NA
D: TRBD1
DNA: TGTGCCAGCAGCGCTGGACAGGGCTCAACCACAATGAACACTGAAGCTTTCTTT
CDR3: CASSAGQGSTTMNTEAFF

V: TRBV5-6
J: TRBJ2-7
size: NA
D: NA
DNA: TGTGCCAGCAGCTATGAGGGGTCCTCCTACGAGCAGTACTTC
CDR3: CASSYEGSSYEQYF

V: TRBV5-1
J: TRBJ2-1
size: few
D: TRBD2
DNA: TGCGCCATCAGCTCTCTTTGGCGGGAGGGCCTCAACGAGCAGTTCTTC
CDR3: CAISSLWREGLNEQFF

V: TRBV19
J: TRBJ1-1
size: NA
D: NA
DNA: TGTGCCAGTAGTGCTACGACAGAGAACACTGAAGCTTTCTTT
CDR3: CASSATTENTEAFF

V: TRBV15
J: TRBJ1-3
size: NA
D: TRBD1
DNA: TGTGCCACCGCCGGACAGGGGGCTCTCCCCTCTGGAAACACCATATATTTT
CDR3: CATAGQGALPSGNTIYF

V: TRBV28
J: TRBJ1-1
size: NA
D: TRBD1
DNA: TGTGCCAGCAGTCCATACAGGGGGCTTAACACTGAAGCTTTCTTT
CDR3: CASSPYRGLNTEAFF

V: TRBV6-1
J: TRBJ2-7
size: many
D: NA
DNA: TGTGCCAGCAAGAAGGAGGTTCTCAATTACTACGAGCAGTACTTC
CDR3: CASKKEVLNYYEQYF